The 11 T cell receptor beta chains in this list originate from one sample, sequenced in a study of blood T cell repertoires in COVID-19. TCRdb's table, derived via immunoSEQ multiplex PCR, lists solely in-frame clones and lacks some. The profile covers 52,000 or so clones, with roughly 84% appearing a single time and around 2.5% taken by the ten largest. Sequences were obtained from peripheral blood. Receptors originate from a man aged 50 or older with acute or convalescent COVID-19.

The V gene is TRBV28, the J gene TRBJ2-7; D is possibly TRBD1 (6 bases). Trimming cost V 5 bases and J 3 bases, with 14 bases left between them. The CDR3 sequence is 14 residues long. CDR1 and CDR2 from the germline V gene are MDHEN and SYDVKM. The CDR3 is CASSPPGHSYEQYF. CDR3 DNA: TGTGCCAGCAGTCCCCCGGGACACAGCTACGAGCAGTACTTC. Supplemented by reference TRBV28 and TRBJ2-7, the full variable domain reads DVKVTQSSRYLVKRTGEKVFLECVQDMDHENMFWYRQDPGLGLRLIYFSYDVKMKEKGDIPEGYSVSREKKERFSLILESASTNQTSMYLCASSPPGHSYEQYFGPGTRLTVT.

The J gene is TRBJ1-4, the V gene TRBV28, with 8 bases aligning to TRBD1. This CDR3 has 12 residues. The germline CDR1 and CDR2 sequences are MDHEN and SYDVKM. Unmatched junction bases numbered 4, after V lost 11 bases and J lost 5 bases. The chain's CDR3 is CAAGQVNEKLFF. The CDR3 DNA is TGTGCCGCGGGACAGGTGAATGAAAAACTGTTTTTT.

This chain uses TRBV5-1 with TRBJ2-1, with TRBD2 matching over 14 bases. J gave up 2 bases and V 0 bases, and 13 bases lay outside the gene matches. The CDR3 totals 21 residues. The germline V gene has CDR1 SGHRS and CDR2 YFSETQ. The CDR3 reads CASSLVDRRTSGRFTYNEQFF. The CDR3 bases are TGCGCCAGCAGCTTGGTGGACAGGAGGACTAGCGGGAGGTTTACCTACAATGAGCAGTTCTTC.

The chain combines TRBV7-9 with TRBJ1-1; weak D call: TRBD1 (6 bases). In germline, CDR1 is SEHNR, CDR2 FQNEAQ (reference sequence). V lost 6 bases, J lost 0 bases, and 17 bases lay in between. This CDR3 spans 16 amino acids. Written as DNA, the CDR3 is TGTGCCAGCAGTGGTGAGGACAGAGGTATGAACACTGAAGCTTTCTTT. Its protein is CASSGEDRGMNTEAFF.

Only one count was recorded for this clone. V and J are TRBV7-3 and TRBJ2-2, with TRBD1 matching over 7 bases. The CDR3 is made up of 15 amino acids. Germline loops: CDR1 SGHTA, CDR2 FQGTGA. V was clipped by 6 bases and J by 5 bases; unmatched bases: 9. CDR3 residues: CASRTQGTMTGELFF. Written as DNA, the CDR3 is TGTGCCAGCAGAACACAGGGGACCATGACCGGGGAGCTGTTTTTT. The variable domain in full, completed from reference TRBV7-3 and TRBJ2-2, reads GAGVSQTPSNKVTEKGKYVELRCDPISGHTALYWYRQSLGQGPEFLIYFQGTGAADDSGLPNDRFFAVRPEGSVSTLKIQRTERGDSAVYLCASRTQGTMTGELFFGEGSRLTVL.

V is TRBV13 and J is TRBJ2-1, with D tentatively TRBD2 (6 bases). Trimming pared 5 bases from V and 5 bases from J, leaving 22 bases between. The germline gives CDR1 PRHDT, CDR2 FYEKMQ (reference sequence). The CDR3 is 17 residues long. This CDR3 reads CASSRSGTYGYDNEQFF. In DNA form, the CDR3 reads TGTGCCAGCAGCAGGAGTGGGACTTATGGTTACGACAATGAGCAGTTCTTC.

This clone turned up a few times. The chain carries TRBV9 and TRBJ2-6; 9 bases match TRBD2. This CDR3 comprises 21 residues. Trimming cost V 5 bases and J 0 bases; bases outside gene matches: 18. Germline CDR1 and CDR2: SGDLS and YYNGEE. The CDR3 here is CASSQLRVAGVISSGANVLTF. The DNA for the CDR3 is TGTGCCAGCAGTCAACTCAGGGTAGCGGGAGTGATAAGCTCTGGGGCCAACGTCCTGACTTTC.

The CDR3 protein is CASSVGTSGSRGGEQFF. CDR3 DNA: TGTGCCAGCAGCGTAGGGACTAGCGGCTCTAGAGGGGGTGAGCAGTTCTTC. The rearrangement links TRBV9 to TRBJ2-1, with 10 positions matching TRBD2. The V gene end was trimmed by 0 bases and the J gene end by 9 bases; junction bases not matched to a gene: 12. Germline V gene sequence: CDR1 SGDLS, CDR2 YYNGEE. This CDR3 has 17 amino acids.

The chain has TRBV4-2 and TRBJ1-1; D is possibly TRBD1 (5 bases). The CDR3 is 13 amino acids. V lost 4 bases, J lost 3 bases, and 9 bases lay in between. CDR1 is LGHNA, CDR2 YNFKEQ, per germline. The CDR3 reads CASSLSGDTEAFF. Written as DNA, the CDR3 is TGTGCCAGCAGCCTCTCGGGGGACACTGAAGCTTTCTTT.

This chain joins TRBV29-1 and TRBJ2-1; TRBD2 agrees at 15 bases. Trimming removed 6 bases from V and 4 bases from J; junction bases left unmatched: 7. CDR3 length equals 16 residues. Germline CDR1 and CDR2: SQVTM and ANQGSEA. The DNA of the CDR3 is TGCAGCGTCTCAGGACTAGCGGGAGGGATATACAATGAGCAGTTCTTC. Encoded protein: CSVSGLAGGIYNEQFF.

This clone has just one count. The rearrangement joins TRBV19 to TRBJ1-2; tentatively, D is TRBD1 (6 bases). Germline V gives CDR1 LNHDA, CDR2 SQIVND (reference sequence). The CDR3 totals 15 residues. Trimming left V 5 bases short and J 3 bases short, with 16 bases between. The CDR3 nucleotides are TGTGCCAGTAGTCCCCGGGGCAGGGGAGACTATGGCTACACCTTC. Its protein product is CASSPRGRGDYGYTF.